The 14 T cell receptor beta chains below come from one sample, sequenced in a study of cytomegalovirus exposure and HLA in healthy donors. With 60 Vbeta and 13 Jbeta primers, the PCR was carried out. Method: immunoSEQ multiplex PCR; TCRdb's copy keeps in-frame clones and lacks some. The table includes roughly 150,000 clones, just under 80% detected once. The sequencing input was PBMCs. Source of these receptors: a man aged 30-40 years in good health and CMV-seronegative.

The chain carries TRBV7-9 and TRBJ1-1; D gene ambiguous. Looked up from germline, CDR1 is SEHNR and CDR2 is FQNEAQ (reference sequence). V was pared by 5 bases and J by 1 base, with 11 bases between. The CDR3 contains 14 residues. CDR3 DNA sequence: TGTGCCAGCAGCCTCGGACGGGAGAACACTGAAGCTTTCTTT. It yields the protein CASSLGRENTEAFF.

The chain links TRBV11-2 to TRBJ2-7, with 11 bases matching TRBD2. This CDR3 region has 15 residues. V was clipped by 4 bases and J by 3 bases; unmatched bases: 5. Per germline, CDR1 SGHAT and CDR2 FQNNGV. The CDR3 loop reads CASSSPTSGIYEQYF. In nucleotides, the CDR3 is TGTGCCAGCAGCTCACCGACTAGCGGGATCTACGAGCAGTACTTC.

This chain connects TRBV4-1 to TRBJ2-4; 7 nucleotides align to TRBD2. V was clipped by 4 bases and J by 0 bases; unmatched bases: 3. CDR1 MGHRA and CDR2 YSYEKL come from the germline V gene. This CDR3 has 15 amino acids. The CDR3 here is CASSRLALAKNIQYF. CDR3 bases: TGCGCCAGCAGCCGACTAGCTCTAGCCAAAAACATTCAGTACTTC.

A word on this clone: Its ends do not fully match the called genes, so a read error is possible. V usage is TRBV30 and J usage is TRBJ2-1; tentative D call: TRBD2 (7 bases). The CDR3 loop spans 12 amino acids. Germline assignment: CDR1 GTSNPN and CDR2 SVGIG (reference sequence). The CDR3 DNA is TGTGCCGGGAGGGGGGCCGTCAATGAGCAGTTCTTC. Encoded protein: CAGRGAVNEQFF.

This chain links TRBV19 with TRBJ2-2, with 12 bases that match TRBD2. The CDR3 totals 16 residues. Unmatched junction bases numbered 8, after V lost 2 bases and J lost 10 bases. Germline CDR1 and CDR2: LNHDA and SQIVND (reference sequence). The CDR3 is CASSISASGGALELFF. The CDR3 region has the DNA TGTGCCAGTAGTATATCGGCTAGCGGGGGGGCCCTGGAGCTGTTTTTT.

The DNA of the CDR3 is TGTGCCTGGCAACAGGGATCCTATAATTCACCCCTCCACTTT. Protein: CAWQQGSYNSPLHF. The chain links TRBV30 to TRBJ1-6; weak D call: TRBD1 (6 bases). Germline CDR1 is GTSNPN and CDR2 is SVGIG (reference sequence). This CDR3 has 14 amino acids. Deletions cut 5 bases from V and 1 base from J, with 9 bases between. The full variable domain, rest sourced from reference TRBV30 and TRBJ1-6, is SQTIHQWPATLVQPVGSPLSLECTVEGTSNPNLYWYRQAAGRGLQLLFYSVGIGQISSEVPQNLSASRPQDRQFILSSKKLLLSDSGFYLCAWQQGSYNSPLHFGNGTRLTVT.

This chain links TRBV29-1 with TRBJ2-2, with D uncertain. The CDR3 runs to 13 residues. Germline V lookup: CDR1 SQVTM, CDR2 ANQGSEA. V lost 6 bases and J 1 base, leaving 9 bases between the germline ends. CDR3 loop: CSVRWLNTGELFF. CDR3 in DNA: TGCAGCGTAAGATGGCTGAACACCGGGGAGCTGTTTTTT.

V usage is TRBV29-1 and J usage is TRBJ1-1; TRBD1 matches at 11 bases. The CDR3 has 13 residues. Germline CDR1 SQVTM, CDR2 ANQGSEA. The V gene end was trimmed by 3 bases and the J gene end by 4 bases; junction bases not matched to a gene: 1. DNA of the CDR3: TGCAGCGTTGACGGGACAGGGGGCACTGAAGCTTTCTTT. Translated: CSVDGTGGTEAFF. The entire variable domain, with the rest obtained from reference TRBV29-1 and TRBJ1-1, is as follows: SAVISQKPSRDICQRGTSLTIQCQVDSQVTMMFWYRQQPGQSLTLIATANQGSEATYESGFVIDKFPISRPNLTFSTLTVSNMSPEDSSIYLCSVDGTGGTEAFFGQGTRLTVV.

This chain links TRBV11-2 with TRBJ1-5, with 7 bases matching TRBD1. Germline CDR1 is SGHAT and CDR2 is FQNNGV. CDR3 length equals 14 residues. Losses at the gene ends were 4 bases for V and 4 bases for J; bases not matched to a gene: 4. CDR3 in amino acids: CASSSQGTNQPQHF. CDR3 DNA: TGTGCCAGCAGCTCACAGGGGACGAATCAGCCCCAGCATTTT.

The rearrangement uses TRBV30 and TRBJ2-2; no clear D. Germline V gene data show CDR1 as GTSNPN and CDR2 as SVGIG (reference sequence). The CDR3 is 13 residues long. The V gene lost 5 bases and the J gene lost 6 bases, with 13 bases spanning the gap. The CDR3 sequence is CAWSRSISGELFF. DNA for the CDR3: TGTGCCTGGTCCCGCTCTATATCCGGGGAGCTGTTTTTT.

The rearrangement links TRBV11-2 to TRBJ2-1; D gene uncertain. Per germline, CDR1 SGHAT and CDR2 FQNNGV. The CDR3 loop spans 11 amino acids. Trimming removed 0 bases at V and 10 bases at J, with 4 bases between. DNA for the CDR3: TGTGCCAGCAGCTTAGATACAGAGCAGTTCTTC. It translates to CASSLDTEQFF. Full variable domain (missing parts from reference TRBV11-2 and TRBJ2-1): EAGVAQSPRYKIIEKRQSVAFWCNPISGHATLYWYQQILGQGPKLLIQFQNNGVVDDSQLPKDRFSAERLKGVDSTLKIQPAKLEDSAVYLCASSLDTEQFFGPGTRLTVL.

The chain is built from TRBV7-2 and TRBJ2-3; 13 bases agree with TRBD2. The CDR3 has 17 amino acids. Germline values: CDR1 SGHTA, CDR2 FQGNSA. The V gene end was trimmed by 4 bases and the J gene end by 4 bases; junction bases not matched to a gene: 8. The CDR3 is CASSSPEGLAGPDTQYF. In DNA form, the CDR3 reads TGTGCCAGCAGCTCACCCGAGGGACTAGCGGGACCAGATACGCAGTATTTT.

The table lists this clone with a count of one. The chain employs TRBV18 and TRBJ1-5, with D possibly being TRBD1 (5 bases). V shed 6 bases and J shed 5 bases, with 20 bases lying between them. Per germline, CDR1 KGHSH and CDR2 LQKENI. This CDR3 region has 16 residues. The CDR3 loop is CASSPNAGVPDQPQHF. CDR3 nucleotides: TGTGCCAGCTCCCCTAATGCGGGGGTCCCCGATCAGCCCCAGCATTTT.

The chain combines TRBV4-1 with TRBJ1-4; 10 positions agree with TRBD1. V lost 2 bases, J lost 9 bases, and 9 bases stayed unmatched. The CDR3 is made up of 16 amino acids. CDR1 and CDR2 (germline): MGHRA, YSYEKL. The CDR3 is CASSQQGQGGSKKLFF. CDR3 coding DNA: TGCGCCAGCAGCCAACAAGGACAGGGGGGCTCTAAAAAACTGTTTTTT.